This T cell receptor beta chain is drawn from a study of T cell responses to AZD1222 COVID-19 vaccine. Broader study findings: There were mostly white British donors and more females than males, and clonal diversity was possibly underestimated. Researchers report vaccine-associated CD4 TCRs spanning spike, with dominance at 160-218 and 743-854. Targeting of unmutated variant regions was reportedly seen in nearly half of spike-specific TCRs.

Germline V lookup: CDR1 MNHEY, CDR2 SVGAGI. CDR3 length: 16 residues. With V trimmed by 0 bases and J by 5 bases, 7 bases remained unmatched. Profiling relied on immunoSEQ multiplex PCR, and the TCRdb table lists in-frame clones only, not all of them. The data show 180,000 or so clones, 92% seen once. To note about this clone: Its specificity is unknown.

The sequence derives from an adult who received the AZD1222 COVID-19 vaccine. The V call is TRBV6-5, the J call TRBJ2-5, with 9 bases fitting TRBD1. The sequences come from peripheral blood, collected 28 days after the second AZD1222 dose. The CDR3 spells CASSYSPKTGGETQYF. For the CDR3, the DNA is TGTGCCAGCAGTTACTCCCCCAAGACAGGGGGGGAGACCCAGTACTTC.